The sequence of this T cell receptor (delta chain) was determined in a study of Vδ1+ human thymocytes (dated by TCRdb to the late 2010s). A note on the overall study: mRNA-level TRG and TRD CDR3 repertoires of highly purified Vdelta1+ thymocytes from young children were characterised as a data resource. The multiplex-based CDR3 amplicon strategy had previously been validated against 5'RACE-based CDR3 amplicon generation methods.

Trimming takes 0 bases off V and 7 bases off J; junction bases not matched to a gene: 31. Including the terminal cysteine and phenylalanine, the CDR3 comprises 23 residues. Of all the DNA, just the CDR3 is kept, 69 bases in frame from base 1. The germline V gene sets CDR1 to TSWWSYY and CDR2 to QGS. General study outcomes and caveats: Because unexpected Vdelta2 sequences could lead to misinterpretation of bulk repertoire data, the authors recommended using highly purified populations and validating at the single-cell level. The thymic TRG and TRD repertoires appeared highly polyclonal, with Gaussian CDR3 length distributions, in contrast to the oligoclonal repertoires of peripheral blood. Roughly a fifth of thymic TRD sequences were found to be Vdelta2 (and few were Vdelta3) despite high sort purity, in contrast to peripheral blood Vdelta1+ controls. Numerous TRG clonotypes were shared among donors (up to about 6.9x10^3), while TRD repertoires were essentially private (a maximum of roughly 100 shared). Because no clustering by age or sex was observed, donors were not stratified by these variables in the analyses.

Thymic samples were depleted of alphabeta T cells, then CD3+ TCRVdelta1+ TCRVdelta2- thymocytes were FACS-sorted. The purity of the sorted Vdelta1+ thymocytes fell between about 98% and 99.6%. The thymic specimens were obtained from fewer than ten paediatric patients, aged roughly 5 days to 15 months, who were having corrective cardiac surgery. Thymic tissue was dispersed and mononuclear cells isolated on a Histopaque-1077 density gradient. Staining used anti-TCRVdelta1 clone TS8.2, anti-TCRVdelta2 clone B6, anti-CD3 clone HIT3a and anti-TCRalphabeta clone IP26 antibodies. RNA extraction was performed with the RNeasy mini kit, and reverse transcription was done with Superscript III. Multiplex PCR was used to generate CDR3 amplicons, with pooled V-gene forward primers and a constant-region reverse primer carrying Illumina adaptor overhangs. Amplicons were gel-purified, then indexed with Nextera index primers over about 8 extra PCR cycles and purified with AMPure XP beads. Sequencing of libraries was performed on an Illumina MiSeq using paired-end 250 bp reads, dual indexing and a roughly 20% PhiX spike-in. As for the authors' bioinformatics: Reads were quality checked with FastQC, and TRG read pairs were merged with ea-utils fastq-join. IMGT/HighV-QUEST was used to annotate the sequences, only productive sequences with an unambiguous V-gene assignment were kept, and clonotypes were defined as sequences sharing an identical CDR3 sequence. VDJtools 1.1.1, tcR 2.2.3, Treemap and vegan Shannon diversity in R 3.4.4 were used for downstream analysis. TCRdb reran clone calling on the public reads with CATT; rows sharing one DNA sequence were then combined. TCRdb's processing, not the authors' own work, is the source of the V and J calls. A total of about 75,000 delta-chain clones appear in this sample, about 30% of them only once. About 0.24% of the sample is held by the ten biggest clonotypes.

As regards this clone: This clone's antigen is unknown. One base away there is no much larger clone; base qualities are not given.

The rearrangement joined TRDV1 to TRDJ1, with 8 junctional bases fitting TRDD3. The TCR comes from a boy younger than two who had congenital heart surgery. The source material was Vdelta1+ gamma-delta thymocytes from the thymus. The sample's cell subset or site label, in plain terms: FACS-sorted CD3+ TCRalphabeta- TCRVdelta1+ TCRVdelta2- thymocytes. CDR3 reads: CALGELAGLPHPARLGVLGKLIF. The nucleotide sequence reads TGTGCTCTTGGGGAACTAGCCGGCCTTCCGCATCCAGCCCGACTGGGGGTTTTAGGTAAACTCATCTTT.